The 15 T cell receptor beta chains below all came from one sample that was sequenced in a study of T cells in Graves' hyperthyroidism and ophthalmopathy. RNA transcripts gave rise to amplified TCR beta CDR3 regions. First-round RT-PCR targeting the TCR CDR3 was performed with the HTBI primer set. TCRdb re-analysed the multiplex PCR reads in MiXCR, keeping a single row per CDR3 protein. The sample gives under 400,000 distinct CDR3 sequences, about 13% of which show up once; less than 10% is in the top ten. The sample consisted of blood. The receptors here all came from a woman aged 18-29 years with Graves' hyperthyroidism.

Concerning this clonotype: A read error may explain this, as a much larger clone is one base away. The chain links TRBV30 to TRBJ2-1; D is uncertain. The CDR3 is 16 amino acids. Germline values: CDR1 GTSNPN, CDR2 SVGIG (reference sequence). V lost 5 bases to trimming and J lost 3 bases, with 20 bases between them. For the CDR3, the DNA is TGTGCCTGGGGAAAACGGACCTTCCTTCTCTACAATGAGCAGTTCTTC. Its protein is CAWGKRTFLLYNEQFF.

Ten or more counts support this clonotype. This sequence joins TRBV20-1 and TRBJ2-3; TRBD2 aligns across 10 bases. V dropped 7 bases and J dropped 1; count of bases not matched to a gene: 5. The CDR3 loop spans 14 amino acids. Germline CDR1 DFQATT, CDR2 SNEGSKA (reference sequence). CDR3 nucleotides: TGCAGTGGCGAAGGGACTAGCGGCACAGATACGCAGTATTTT. Protein sequence: CSGEGTSGTDTQYF.

The chain carries TRBV4-3 and TRBJ2-6, with 7 bases that match TRBD1. The V segment lost 3 bases and the J segment 0 bases; nucleotides outside the gene matches: 8. From germline, CDR1 is LGHNA and CDR2 YSLEER. CDR3 length: 18 amino acids. The CDR3 loop reads CASSQTGTAISGANVLTF. In nucleotides, the CDR3 is TGCGCCAGCAGCCAGACCGGGACAGCAATCTCTGGGGCCAACGTCCTGACTTTC.

This clonotype was recorded many times. J is TRBJ2-1 and V is TRBV20-1; 11 positions agree with TRBD1. V lost 6 bases to trimming and J lost 7 bases; unmatched junction nucleotides: 8. Germline lookup yields CDR1 DFQATT and CDR2 SNEGSKA (reference sequence). The CDR3 has 14 residues. CDR3 nucleotides: TGCAGTGCCACTAGGGGGGACAGGGGGAATGAGCAGTTCTTC. Encoded protein: CSATRGDRGNEQFF.

This clonotype was observed many times. The V and J genes are TRBV2 and TRBJ1-4; D might be TRBD1 (6 bases). This CDR3 spans 13 amino acids. Germline V gene data show CDR1 as SNHLY and CDR2 as FYNNEI. The germline V and J ends were trimmed by 7 bases and 7 bases, with 13 bases remaining between them. In DNA form, the CDR3 reads TGTGCCAGCAAACCGACAGGAGGTGAAAAACTGTTTTTT. Its protein is CASKPTGGEKLFF. Complete variable domain (other parts from reference TRBV2 and TRBJ1-4): EPEVTQTPSHQVTQMGQEVILRCVPISNHLYFYWYRQILGQKVEFLVSFYNNEISEKSEIFDDQFSVERPDGSNFTLKIRSTKLEDSAMYFCASKPTGGEKLFFGSGTQLSVL.

CDR3 protein: CASSLSGTGGYHGYTF. CDR3 DNA sequence: TGTGCCAGCAGCCTCTCCGGGACAGGGGGCTATCATGGCTACACCTTC. The gene calls are TRBV9 and TRBJ1-2; 12 bases are a match to TRBD1. Germline values: CDR1 SGDLS, CDR2 YYNGEE. The CDR3 length is 16 residues. The junction had 10 bases not matched to a gene; V was cut back by 4 bases and J by 6 bases.

At least ten counts were recorded for this clonotype. The chain recombines TRBV28 with TRBJ2-7, with D tentatively TRBD1 (6 bases). V was clipped by 3 bases and J by 2 bases, with 17 bases between them. The CDR3 is 16 amino acids. Germline V lookup: CDR1 MDHEN, CDR2 SYDVKM. CDR3 sequence reads: CASSLGQGGSAYEQYF. The CDR3, as DNA: TGTGCCAGCAGTTTGGGGCAAGGGGGTTCGGCCTACGAGCAGTACTTC.

This clonotype was found many times. The V and J genes are TRBV7-6 and TRBJ2-3; 10 bases match TRBD2. The CDR3 is 17 amino acids. Germline CDR1 and CDR2: SGHVS and FNYEAQ. With V trimmed by 1 base and J by 6 bases, 10 bases remained unmatched. CDR3: CASSLGGAGGWTDTQYF. CDR3 DNA sequence: TGTGCCAGCAGCTTAGGAGGAGCGGGGGGGTGGACGGATACGCAGTATTTT.

This clonotype was counted ten times or more. The V call is TRBV27, the J call TRBJ2-3; 10 positions match TRBD1. Germline V gene data show CDR1 as MNHEY and CDR2 as SMNVEV (reference sequence). Losses at the gene ends were 5 bases for V and 1 base for J; bases not matched to a gene: 3. This CDR3 has 15 amino acids. Here the CDR3 DNA reads TGTGCCAGCAGTCCGACAGGGGGCCGCACAGATACGCAGTATTTT. It codes for CASSPTGGRTDTQYF.

This clonotype occurred many times. This chain joins TRBV6-2 or TRBV6-3 and TRBJ1-5; D not resolved. V lost 10 bases and J 0 bases, leaving 13 bases between the germline ends. The CDR3 has 14 residues. CDR1 is MNHEY and CDR2 is SVGEGT in the germline V gene. This CDR3 is CATWLTNSNQPQHF. CDR3 nucleotide sequence: TGTGCCACCTGGTTGACCAATAGCAATCAGCCCCAGCATTTT.

The J gene is TRBJ2-1, the V gene TRBV9; the match to TRBD2 covers 13 bases. The CDR3 has 16 residues. Germline CDR1 is SGDLS and CDR2 is YYNGEE. V trimming: 0 bases; J trimming: 6 bases; junction bases outside the gene matches: 3. The CDR3 sequence is CASSVVGLAGLNEQFF. As DNA, the CDR3 is TGTGCCAGCAGCGTAGTGGGACTAGCGGGGCTCAATGAGCAGTTCTTC.

This clonotype was picked up many times. V usage is TRBV5-1 and J usage is TRBJ1-2; D not resolved. CDR3 length: 13 amino acids. Trimming removed 0 bases from V and 6 bases from J, with 9 bases in between. From germline, CDR1 is SGHRS and CDR2 YFSETQ. The CDR3 DNA sequence: TGCGCCAGCAGCTTGGCAGGTTCCGATGGCTACACCTTC. Protein product: CASSLAGSDGYTF.

This clonotype was recorded many times. The junction does not match germline at one end; this may be a read error. V and J are TRBV7-2 and TRBJ1-2; D is undetermined. CDR1 is SGHTA and CDR2 is FQGNSA in the germline V gene. The CDR3 covers 11 residues. Written as DNA, the CDR3 is TGCGCGGGGTCGGCTAACTATGGCTACACCTTC. This gives the protein CAGSANYGYTF.

Only a few counts were recorded for this clonotype. The genes are TRBV5-8 and TRBJ2-7, with 8 bases matching TRBD2. The CDR3 totals 15 residues. Per germline, CDR1 SGHTS and CDR2 YDEGEE. The J segment lost 6 bases and the V segment lost 0 bases, leaving 8 bases of the junction unmatched. This chain's CDR3 is CASSLGPTSELEQYF. The CDR3 nucleotides are TGTGCCAGCAGCTTGGGTCCGACTAGCGAGCTCGAGCAGTACTTC.

This clonotype has ten or more counts. The chain is built from TRBV19 and TRBJ2-7; 7 bases line up with TRBD1. Germline CDR1 reads LNHDA; CDR2 reads SQIVND (reference sequence). The CDR3 has 15 amino acids. Trimming at V came to 2 bases and at J to 0 bases, leaving 4 bases not matched to a gene. In DNA form, the CDR3 reads TGTGCCAGTAGTATAATTGGGACAGCCTCCTACGAGCAGTACTTC. Its protein is CASSIIGTASYEQYF.